The text below deals with one TCR beta chain. No antigen is known for it. Germline-derived CDR1 and CDR2 are MNHEY and SVGAGI. The CDR3 length is 13 residues. Trimming pared 5 bases from V and 4 bases from J, leaving 9 bases between. The data derive from a study of cytomegalovirus exposure and HLA in healthy donors. Primers: 60 Vbeta forward and 13 Jbeta reverse. Assay used: immunoSEQ multiplex PCR; TCRdb lists only in-frame clones, some missing. The data hold 99,000 or so clones, with 78% observed a single time. Overall study findings and caveats: Prediction of most subjects' HLA-A and HLA-B alleles by TCR beta sequences was reportedly accurate.

The sequenced sample was PBMCs. This chain connects TRBV6-5 to TRBJ1-5; unclear D gene. This clonotype was sampled from a male donor in good health and CMV-seronegative. The CDR3 DNA sequence: TGTGCCAGCAGTATACAGCAAAATCAGCCCCAGCATTTT. This translates into CASSIQQNQPQHF.